This entry concerns a single TCR beta chain. Its antigen is unidentified. Per the germline V gene, CDR1 is SGHDT and CDR2 is YYEEEE. This CDR3 has 14 amino acids. J gave up 11 bases and V 0 bases, and 8 bases lay outside the gene matches. These data belong to a study of identical twins. Overall study results and limits: Sequences that were beta out-of-frame showed weaker excess twin sharing.

Template switching added a universal primer binding site, and final cDNA carried unique molecular identifiers. TCRdb processed the 5' RACE reads anew with MiXCR; each CDR3 protein has one entry. The table lists fewer than 250,000 distinct CDR3 sequences, 7% of them singletons. A further study also used this sample, focusing on yellow fever vaccine responses in identical twins.

The sequence came from a young woman in good health. This chain uses TRBV5-6 with TRBJ1-1, with TRBD1 matching over 9 bases. Sample: memory (CD45RO+) T cells sorted from blood. CDR3 amino acids: CASSLGRDRVYAFF. For the CDR3, the DNA is TGTGCCAGCAGCTTGGGTCGGGACAGGGTTTATGCTTTCTTT.